This TCR beta chain came from a study of T cell changes during pregnancy in multiple sclerosis. The method was immunoSEQ multiplex PCR; TCRdb's version includes in-frame clones alone and lacks a portion of them. The sample consists of around 95,000 clones, approximately 95% of them appearing once. Trimming cost V 7 bases and J 12 bases; bases outside gene matches: 14. The CDR3 is made up of 16 amino acids. Germline loops: CDR1 MDHEN, CDR2 SYDVKM. The genes are TRBV28 and TRBJ2-1, with TRBD2 matching 14 bases. This clonotype originated in a female donor in good health, enrolled as a control in a pregnancy study. Sequences were derived from peripheral blood, sampled after pregnancy. CDR3 DNA: TGTGCCAGCACCTTTACTTGGGGGACTAGCGGGAGCGGGCAGTTCTTC. The encoded protein is CASTFTWGTSGSGQFF.